The next 13 T cell receptor beta chains were all read from a single sample in a study of blood T cell repertoires in COVID-19. Here immunoSEQ multiplex PCR was the method, and the copy in TCRdb shows in-frame clones only, minus some. The sample shows fewer than 300,000 clones, 88% of them seen only once. The sequencing sample was made of peripheral blood. The receptors shown here come from a man between 18 and 35 years old with active or convalescent COVID-19.

V is TRBV29-1 and J is TRBJ1-2; 8 positions agree with TRBD1. The CDR3 is 12 amino acids. Germline V lookup: CDR1 SQVTM, CDR2 ANQGSEA. V trimming: 7 bases; J trimming: 3 bases; junction bases outside the gene matches: 4. CDR3 protein: CSAYRGDYGYTF. The CDR3 bases are TGCAGCGCCTACAGGGGGGACTATGGCTACACCTTC.

J is TRBJ2-7 and V is TRBV7-6; 10 bases fit TRBD1. CDR1 is SGHVS, CDR2 FNYEAQ, per germline. V was clipped by 5 bases and J by 3 bases; unmatched bases: 4. The CDR3 runs to 14 residues. The CDR3 nucleotides are TGTGCCAGCAGCATCGGGACAGGGGACTACGAGCAGTACTTC. Translated, it gives CASSIGTGDYEQYF.

The chain uses TRBV5-1 and TRBJ1-2; D not resolved. CDR3 length: 13 residues. Trimming pared 0 bases from V and 4 bases from J, leaving 7 bases between. Germline V lookup: CDR1 SGHRS, CDR2 YFSETQ. CDR3 coding DNA: TGCGCCAGCAGCTTGGACAGCTTCTATGGCTACACCTTC. As protein: CASSLDSFYGYTF.

The V call is TRBV7-3, the J call TRBJ2-2, with D hard to call. Germline V CDR1 and CDR2: SGHTA, FQGTGA. This CDR3 has 13 amino acids. V lost 3 bases and J 4 bases, leaving 6 bases between the germline ends. The CDR3, as DNA: TGTGCCAGCAGCTTTTCTCCCACCGGGGAGCTGTTTTTT. This translates into CASSFSPTGELFF.

The chain uses TRBV6-1 and TRBJ1-1; no clear D. Looked up from germline, CDR1 is MNHNS and CDR2 is SASEGT. The germline V and J ends were trimmed by 1 base and 1 base, with 10 bases remaining between them. This CDR3 contains 15 residues. CDR3 nucleotide sequence: TGTGCCAGCAGTGAAGATTGGGAGGAGAACACTGAAGCTTTCTTT. Its protein product is CASSEDWEENTEAFF.

This chain links TRBV7-2 with TRBJ2-7; 7 bases align to TRBD1. Germline V gives CDR1 SGHTA, CDR2 FQGNSA. The CDR3 spans 13 residues. The junction had 3 bases not matched to a gene; V was cut back by 3 bases and J by 4 bases. The CDR3 DNA sequence: TGTGCCAGCAGCTTGGGACAGCCTTACGAGCAGTACTTC. Protein: CASSLGQPYEQYF. Looking up the rest from reference TRBV7-2 and TRBJ2-7 gives the full variable domain: GAGVSQSPSNKVTEKGKDVELRCDPISGHTALYWYRQSLGQGLEFLIYFQGNSAPDKSGLPSDRFSAERTGGSVSTLTIQRTQQEDSAVYLCASSLGQPYEQYFGPGTRLTVT.

The chain couples TRBV7-3 to TRBJ2-3; 8 bases align to TRBD2. With V trimmed by 5 bases and J by 0 bases, 7 bases remained unmatched. Germline CDR1 is SGHTA and CDR2 is FQGTGA. CDR3 length: 16 residues. CDR3 in DNA: TGTGCCAGCAGCCCCTTAGCGGGGTCTAGCACAGATACGCAGTATTTT. This gives the protein CASSPLAGSSTDTQYF.

V gene TRBV20-1 combines with J gene TRBJ1-1; D unclear. The germline CDR1 and CDR2 sequences are DFQATT and SNEGSKA (reference sequence). V was pared by 7 bases and J by 0 bases, with 6 bases between. This CDR3 has 11 residues. Here the CDR3 reads CSVQVNTEAFF. The CDR3 nucleotides are TGCAGTGTTCAGGTGAACACTGAAGCTTTCTTT.

The rearrangement joins TRBV9 to TRBJ2-7, with a weak D call TRBD1 (5 bases). The V gene lost 1 base and the J gene lost 4 bases, with 21 bases spanning the gap. Germline values: CDR1 SGDLS, CDR2 YYNGEE. The CDR3 is 17 amino acids. In nucleotides, the CDR3 is TGTGCCAGCAGCGTACCCAGGGAAGGGGTGTCGGTATACGAGCAGTACTTC. Translating gives CASSVPREGVSVYEQYF. The full variable domain, in which reference TRBV9 and TRBJ2-7 provide the parts outside the CDR3, is DSGVTQTPKHLITATGQRVTLRCSPRSGDLSVYWYQQSLDQGLQFLIQYYNGEERAKGNILERFSAQQFPDLHSELNLSSLELGDSALYFCASSVPREGVSVYEQYFGPGTRLTVT.

The CDR3 DNA sequence: TGTGCCAGCAGCAACTCTCGGGGCGGGGCTTCGAACACCGGGGAGCTGTTTTTT. This codes for CASSNSRGGASNTGELFF. The V gene is TRBV9, the J gene TRBJ2-2, with D maybe TRBD2 (6 bases). V lost 4 bases to trimming and J lost 0 bases, with 19 bases between them. The germline gives CDR1 SGDLS, CDR2 YYNGEE. This CDR3 region has 18 residues.

V usage is TRBV7-9 and J usage is TRBJ2-1; 9 positions match TRBD2. Germline loops: CDR1 SEHNR, CDR2 FQNEAQ (reference sequence). CDR3 length: 17 amino acids. With 1 base clipped from V and 7 bases from J, the junction kept 11 bases outside the gene matches. CDR3: CASSLGIAGDGSNEQFF. DNA of the CDR3: TGTGCCAGCAGCTTAGGGATAGCGGGGGACGGGTCAAATGAGCAGTTCTTC.

The chain employs TRBV29-1 and TRBJ1-4; 10 bases line up with TRBD1. CDR1 SQVTM and CDR2 ANQGSEA come from the germline V gene. V gave up 4 bases and J gave up 8 bases; unmatched junction bases: 1. There are 12 residues in the CDR3. The CDR3 DNA reads as TGCAGCGTTGGACAGGGGGCAGAAAAACTGTTTTTT. Translating it yields CSVGQGAEKLFF. Supplemented by reference TRBV29-1 and TRBJ1-4, the full variable domain reads SAVISQKPSRDICQRGTSLTIQCQVDSQVTMMFWYRQQPGQSLTLIATANQGSEATYESGFVIDKFPISRPNLTFSTLTVSNMSPEDSSIYLCSVGQGAEKLFFGSGTQLSVL.

V is TRBV7-6 and J is TRBJ2-5; perhaps TRBD1 as D (5 bases). With 3 bases removed from V and 1 base from J, the gap between germline ends came to 12 bases. The length of the CDR3 is 15 residues. Germline assignment: CDR1 SGHVS and CDR2 FNYEAQ. The CDR3 bases are TGTGCCAGCAGCTTGCCCACGGACACCCAAGAGACCCAGTACTTC. Encoded protein: CASSLPTDTQETQYF.